These T cell receptor beta chains were read from a single sample in a study of CD8+ T cells in alopecia areata. Assay: immunoSEQ multiplex PCR; the TCRdb copy retains only in-frame clones and omits some. The sample consists of about 160,000 clones, over 80% of them appearing once. The sample in question was CD8+ T cells sorted from blood, obtained at week 0. The origin of the receptors is a human donor with alopecia areata. Both conserved end residues are part of each CDR3. Each record gives: CDR3 DNA, CDR3 protein, clone size, V gene, D gene, J gene. D genes are given only for firm matches. Clone sizes are given selectively: once, few, many, or a class where the clone is expanded.

TGCGCCAGCAGCTTGGTCTTCCGGGTCCTAAGTCGCCCTGAAGCTTTCTTT | CASSLVFRVLSRPEAFF | NA | TRBV5-1 | NA | TRBJ1-1
TGTGCCAGCAGCTCTAGCGAAACTAGCACAGATACGCAGTATTTT | CASSSSETSTDTQYF | few | TRBV7-9 | NA | TRBJ2-3
TGTGCCAGCAGCTTAATAGGCGGAAGCACTTACAATGAGCAGTTCTTC | CASSLIGGSTYNEQFF | NA | TRBV7-3 | NA | TRBJ2-1
TGCAGCGTTGAGGACAGGGGGTATGGCTACACCTTC | CSVEDRGYGYTF | NA | TRBV29-1 | TRBD1 | TRBJ1-2
TGTGCCAGCAGCGATACTGAGCTATACAATGAGCAGTTCTTC | CASSDTELYNEQFF | NA | TRBV6-1 | NA | TRBJ2-1
TGTGCCAGCAGTTCGGGACTTCCCTACGAGCAGTACTTC | CASSSGLPYEQYF | NA | TRBV6-5 | NA | TRBJ2-7
TGCGCCAGCAGCCCCGGGGATGGAAACTATGGCTACACCTTC | CASSPGDGNYGYTF | NA | TRBV5-1 | NA | TRBJ1-2
TGTGCCAGCAGTTACGGGCTCGGCAACACCGGGGAGCTGTTTTTT | CASSYGLGNTGELFF | NA | TRBV6-5 | NA | TRBJ2-2
TGTGCCAGTAGTACCACAGGTTTCCAATTCTCCTACAATGAGCAGTTCTTC | CASSTTGFQFSYNEQFF | NA | TRBV19 | NA | TRBJ2-1
TGTGCCAGCAGTGACTCTCCTCAGGGGAACACCGGGGAGCTGTTTTTT | CASSDSPQGNTGELFF | NA | TRBV6-4 | NA | TRBJ2-2
TGCGCCAGCAGCCAAGATGATACAGGGGACTATGGCTACACCTTC | CASSQDDTGDYGYTF | NA | TRBV4-1 | TRBD1 | TRBJ1-2
TGTGCCAGCAGTTTATCGGAGACCCGGACGGGCGAGCAGTACTTC | CASSLSETRTGEQYF | NA | TRBV28 | NA | TRBJ2-7
TGCGCCAGCAGCTTACCGGACGGGGCCTACGAGCAGTACTTC | CASSLPDGAYEQYF | NA | TRBV5-1 | NA | TRBJ2-7
TGTGCCAGCACCTCGAACGACAGAAAAGAGACCCAGTACTTC | CASTSNDRKETQYF | NA | TRBV7-2 | NA | TRBJ2-5
TGTGCCAGAATAGGACTAGCGGGGGATAATGAGCAGTTCTTC | CARIGLAGDNEQFF | NA | TRBV2 | TRBD2 | TRBJ2-1
TGTGCCAGCAGCCCTTGGGACAGGGTCAACGAGCAGTACTTC | CASSPWDRVNEQYF | NA | TRBV7-8 | TRBD1 | TRBJ2-7
TGCGCCAGCAGCCAAGGGCTAGCGGCCGAAAGCTCCTACGAGCAGTACTTC | CASSQGLAAESSYEQYF | NA | TRBV4-1 | TRBD2 | TRBJ2-7
TGTGCCAGCAGTCCGCTCCAAGGGCCGGACCAAGAGACCCAGTACTTC | CASSPLQGPDQETQYF | once | TRBV27 | NA | TRBJ2-5
TGTGCCAGCAGTGACTCGATGCTCCCAGAAAAACTGTTTTTT | CASSDSMLPEKLFF | NA | TRBV6-4 | NA | TRBJ1-4
TGTGCCAGCACCCCGACGGGCTCCAGCACAGATACGCAGTATTTT | CASTPTGSSTDTQYF | once | TRBV7-9 | NA | TRBJ2-3
TGTGCCAGCAGCTCCTTCTCGGCTAGCTTGCTTGTAGAGACCCAGTACTTC | CASSSFSASLLVETQYF | NA | TRBV5-6 | NA | TRBJ2-5
TGTGCCAGCAGTTTCTCGGGACAGGGATCGGAGACCCAGTACTTC | CASSFSGQGSETQYF | NA | TRBV6-5 | TRBD1 | TRBJ2-5
TGTGCCAGCGGGACCTTCTACGAGCAGTACTTC | CASGTFYEQYF | NA | TRBV6-1 | NA | TRBJ2-7
TGTGCCAGCAGCTTGACAGCTTTCTCTGGAAACACCATATATTTT | CASSLTAFSGNTIYF | NA | TRBV27 | NA | TRBJ1-3
TGTGCCAGCAGCGCGTCCGGGACAGTGTACAATGAGCAGTTCTTC | CASSASGTVYNEQFF | NA | TRBV9 | TRBD1 | TRBJ2-1
TGTGCCAGCAGTTACTCCCGGGGTGAAGCTTTCTTT | CASSYSRGEAFF | few | TRBV6-6 | NA | TRBJ1-1
TGTGCCAGCAGCCCCTTGGACAGGGTCTACGAGCAGTACTTC | CASSPLDRVYEQYF | NA | TRBV9 | TRBD1 | TRBJ2-7
TGTGCCAGCAGGGACGGGGCTGATGAGCAGTTCTTC | CASRDGADEQFF | NA | TRBV27 | NA | TRBJ2-1